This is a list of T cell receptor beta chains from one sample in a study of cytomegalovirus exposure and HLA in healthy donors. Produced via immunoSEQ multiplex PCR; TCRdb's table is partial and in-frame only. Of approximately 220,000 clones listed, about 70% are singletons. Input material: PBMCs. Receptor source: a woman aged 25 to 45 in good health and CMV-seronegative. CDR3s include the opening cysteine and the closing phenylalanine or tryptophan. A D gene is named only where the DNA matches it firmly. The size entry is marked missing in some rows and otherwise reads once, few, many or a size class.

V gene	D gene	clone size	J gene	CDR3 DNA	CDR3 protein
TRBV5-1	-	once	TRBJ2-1	TGCGCCAGCAGCTTGGATACGCTGAGCAATGAGCAGTTCTTC	CASSLDTLSNEQFF
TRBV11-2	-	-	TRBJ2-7	TGTGCCAGCAGCTTATCCCAATTGAGCGGGTCCTACGAGCAGTACTTC	CASSLSQLSGSYEQYF
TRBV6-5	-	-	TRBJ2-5	TGTGCCAGCAGAAACACGGAGGAGACCCAGTACTTC	CASRNTEETQYF
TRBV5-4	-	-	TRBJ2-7	TGTGCCAGCAGCTTGGCACAGCGGAGCTCCTACGAGCAGTACTTC	CASSLAQRSSYEQYF
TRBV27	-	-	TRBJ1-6	TGTGCCAGCACCGCAGGGGAGATGTCACCCCTCCACTTT	CASTAGEMSPLHF
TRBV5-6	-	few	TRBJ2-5	TGTGCCAGCAGCTTCCGGGGAGGGGGAGAGACCCAGTACTTC	CASSFRGGGETQYF
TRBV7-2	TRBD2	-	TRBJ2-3	TGTGCCAGCGGCCGGGACTATAGCACAGATACGCAGTATTTT	CASGRDYSTDTQYF
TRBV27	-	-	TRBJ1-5	TGTGCCAGCAGTTTTGGAGGGAATCAGCCCCAGCATTTT	CASSFGGNQPQHF
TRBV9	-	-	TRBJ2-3	TGTGCCAGCAGCGTAGACAGCCTAGCGAAGCAGTATTTT	CASSVDSLAKQYF
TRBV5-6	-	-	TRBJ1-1	TGTGCCAGCAGCTTTGTAGGGGTGTCGACTGAAGCTTTCTTT	CASSFVGVSTEAFF
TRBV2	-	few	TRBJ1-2	TGTGCCAGCAGGCCGGGACAAGATGGGTATGGCTACACCTTC	CASRPGQDGYGYTF
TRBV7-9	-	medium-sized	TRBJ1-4	TGTGCCAGCAGCCTAGGCTTGGCCACGACTAATGAAAAACTGTTTTTT	CASSLGLATTNEKLFF
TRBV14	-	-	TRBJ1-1	TGTGCCAGCAGCCAAAACGGGGGGAGGAACGCTTTCTTT	CASSQNGGRNAFF
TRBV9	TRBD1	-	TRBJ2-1	TGTGCCAGCAGCCCCGGGACAGCGTACAATGAGCAGTTCTTC	CASSPGTAYNEQFF
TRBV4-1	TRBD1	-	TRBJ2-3	TGCGCCAGCAGCCAAGCCCAGGGGGCTTTAACAGATACGCAGTATTTT	CASSQAQGALTDTQYF
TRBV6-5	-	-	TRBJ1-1	TGTGCCAGCAGCCCGGGGGGCGGCACTGAAGCTTTCTTT	CASSPGGGTEAFF
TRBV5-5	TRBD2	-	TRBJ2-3	TGTGCCAGCAGCTTGGTAGCGGGAGGGCCACATACGCAGTATTTT	CASSLVAGGPHTQYF
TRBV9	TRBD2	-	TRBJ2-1	TGTGCCAGCAGCGTGAGGACTAGCGTAAACAATGAGCAGTTCTTC	CASSVRTSVNNEQFF
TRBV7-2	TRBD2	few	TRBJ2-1	TGTGCCAGTCAGGGACTAGCGTACAATGAGCAGTTCTTC	CASQGLAYNEQFF
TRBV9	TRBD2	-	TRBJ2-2	TGTGCCAGCAGCGTGGACTACGGACTAGCGGGACAGACCGGGGAGCTGTTTTTT	CASSVDYGLAGQTGELFF
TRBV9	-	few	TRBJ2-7	TGTGCCAGCAGCCCTTCCCCCCGGGACTTAGTCTACGAGCAGTACTTC	CASSPSPRDLVYEQYF
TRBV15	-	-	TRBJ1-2	TGTGCCACCAGCAGAGACTTAGGGGATGGCTACACCTTC	CATSRDLGDGYTF
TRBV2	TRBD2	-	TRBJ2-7	TGTGCCAGCAGTGAAATCGTTAGCGGGGCGGGGGACTTC	CASSEIVSGAGDF
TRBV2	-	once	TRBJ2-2	TGTGCCAGTCGTAGGACTCCCACCGGGGAGCTGTTTTTT	CASRRTPTGELFF
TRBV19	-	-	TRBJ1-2	TGTGCCAGTAGTATGAGGGTAAACTATGGCTACACCTTC	CASSMRVNYGYTF
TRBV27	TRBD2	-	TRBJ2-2	TGTGCCAGCAGTCCACAAAACCTAGCGGGGACGAACACCGGGGAGCTGTTTTTT	CASSPQNLAGTNTGELFF
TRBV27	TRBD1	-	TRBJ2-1	TGTGCCAGCAGTTTAAGGGACAGACAGTACAATGAGCAGTTCTTC	CASSLRDRQYNEQFF
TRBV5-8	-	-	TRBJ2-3	TGTGCCAGCAGCTTTACAGACATGGGAGATACGCAGTATTTT	CASSFTDMGDTQYF
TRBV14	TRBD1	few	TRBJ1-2	TGTGCCAGCAGCCAAGGAGGACAGGGGGGCTACACCTTC	CASSQGGQGGYTF
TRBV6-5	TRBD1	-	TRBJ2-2	TGTGCCAGCAGTTACTTACGACAGGGACACGGGGAGCTGTTTTTT	CASSYLRQGHGELFF
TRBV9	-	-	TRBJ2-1	TGTGCCAGCAGCGTCACCCTAGGGGGGACTACCCGATTGGATGAGCAGTTCTTC	CASSVTLGGTTRLDEQFF
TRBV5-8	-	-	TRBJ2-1	TGTGCCAGCAGCTTGTGGCTAGCCTACAATGAGCAGTTCTTC	CASSLWLAYNEQFF
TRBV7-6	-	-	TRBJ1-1	TGTGCCAGCAGCTTGCAGGTAGGGGACACTGAAGCTTTCTTT	CASSLQVGDTEAFF
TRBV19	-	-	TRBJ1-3	TGTGCCAGTAGCTGGGTTGCGACAGCCTCTGGAAACACCATATATTTT	CASSWVATASGNTIYF
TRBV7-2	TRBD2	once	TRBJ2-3	TGTGCCAGCAGCTTAGCGGCTAGCGGGGGGGCCGATACGCAGTATTTT	CASSLAASGGADTQYF
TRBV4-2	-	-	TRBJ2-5	TGTGCCAGCAGCCGAGGGCTAGAGCTTCCAGAGACCCAGTACTTC	CASSRGLELPETQYF
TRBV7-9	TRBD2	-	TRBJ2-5	TGTTCCAGCAGCTTAGGGGAGCGGGGGAGACAAGAGACCCAGTACTTC	CSSSLGERGRQETQYF
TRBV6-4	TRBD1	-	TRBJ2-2	TGTGCCAGCAGTCAACAGGGGGGAAACACCGGGGAGCTGTTTTTT	CASSQQGGNTGELFF
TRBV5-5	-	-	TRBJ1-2	TGTGCCAGCAGCTCCGAGACCCCGGGATACTTGGGGGGCTACACCTTC	CASSSETPGYLGGYTF
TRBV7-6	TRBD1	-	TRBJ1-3	TGTGCCAGCAGCTTCCGGACAGGGGGGGGAAACACCATATATTTT	CASSFRTGGGNTIYF
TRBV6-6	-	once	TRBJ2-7	TGTGCCAGCAGTCCAGGGTTGTACGGCGAGCAGTACTTC	CASSPGLYGEQYF
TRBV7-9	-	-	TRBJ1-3	TGTGCCAGCAGCTTACAGGGCAGCCTCTCTGGAAACACCGTATATTTT	CASSLQGSLSGNTVYF
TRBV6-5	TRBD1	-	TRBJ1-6	TGTGCCAGCAGTTACCGGACAGGGCATAATTCACCCCTCCACTTT	CASSYRTGHNSPLHF
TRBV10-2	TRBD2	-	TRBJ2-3	TGCGCCAGCTATCGTGGGACTAGCGGATTCACAGATACGCAGTATTTT	CASYRGTSGFTDTQYF
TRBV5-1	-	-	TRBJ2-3	TGCGCCAGCAGCTTGGGAACAGGGAAGAGGGCAGATACGCAGTATTTT	CASSLGTGKRADTQYF
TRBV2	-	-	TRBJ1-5	TGTGCCAGCAGTGAAACGGGGTACAATCAGCCCCAGCATTTT	CASSETGYNQPQHF
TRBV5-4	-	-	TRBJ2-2	TGTGCCAGCAGGTACAGGAGCGGGGAGCTGTTTTTT	CASRYRSGELFF
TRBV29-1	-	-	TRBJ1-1	TGCAGCGTGGGACCGGGGGGGAACACTGAAGCTTTCTTT	CSVGPGGNTEAFF
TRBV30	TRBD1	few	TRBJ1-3	TGTGCCTGGACACAGGGGAGTGCTGGAAACACCATATATTTT	CAWTQGSAGNTIYF
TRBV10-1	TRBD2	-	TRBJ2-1	TGCGCCAGCAGTGACAATAGACCCGGACTAGCGGATACTCCCTCCTACAATGAGCAGTTCTTC	CASSDNRPGLADTPSYNEQFF
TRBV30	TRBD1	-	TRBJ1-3	TGTGCCTGGGCACAGGGGAGAGACGGAAACACCATATATTTT	CAWAQGRDGNTIYF
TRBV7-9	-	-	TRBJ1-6	TGTGCCAGCAGCTTTAATAATTCACCCCTCCACTTT	CASSFNNSPLHF
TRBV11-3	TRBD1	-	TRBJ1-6	TGTGCCAGCACGTCCGGGACAGTTAATTCACCCCTCCACTTT	CASTSGTVNSPLHF